Sequencing of this T cell receptor beta chain was carried out in a study of cytomegalovirus exposure and HLA in healthy donors. Overall study findings and caveats: The authors later found TCR association rates varying by HLA locus, with DRB1 most and HLA-C fewest.

PCR amplification relied on 60 Vbeta primers (plus 13 Jbeta primers). The table came from immunoSEQ multiplex PCR; TCRdb's copy has only in-frame clones and leaves some out. In total, the table holds approximately 110,000 clones. This CDR3 is 16 amino acids long. Germline values: CDR1 LGHNT, CDR2 FRNRAP. Trimming removed 3 bases from V and 8 bases from J; junction bases left unmatched: 13. As concerns this clone: Its target is unknown.

The V gene is TRBV12-5, the J gene TRBJ1-2; 9 bases match TRBD1. The sample comprised PBMCs. The clonotype was recovered from a man aged 25-40 years in good health and CMV-seronegative. In nucleotides, the CDR3 is TGTGCTAGTGGTTTATCCGACAGGGGGTTTTCAGGGGGCTACACCTTC. It is translated as CASGLSDRGFSGGYTF. Filled out from reference TRBV12-5 and TRBJ1-2, the complete variable domain reads DARVTQTPRHKVTEMGQEVTMRCQPILGHNTVFWYRQTMMQGLELLAYFRNRAPLDDSGMPKDRFSAEMPDATLATLKIQPSEPRDSAVYFCASGLSDRGFSGGYTFGSGTRLTVV.